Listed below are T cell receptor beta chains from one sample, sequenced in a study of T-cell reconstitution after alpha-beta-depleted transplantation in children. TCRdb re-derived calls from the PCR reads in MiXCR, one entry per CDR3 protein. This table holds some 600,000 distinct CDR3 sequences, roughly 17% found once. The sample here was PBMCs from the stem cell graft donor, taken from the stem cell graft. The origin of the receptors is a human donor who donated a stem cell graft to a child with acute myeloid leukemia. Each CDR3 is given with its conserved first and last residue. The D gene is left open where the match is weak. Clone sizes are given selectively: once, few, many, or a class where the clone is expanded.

CATSDYYNEQFF	TGTGCCACCAGTGACTACTACAATGAGCAGTTCTTC	TRBV24-1	TRBJ2-1	NA	few
CATTGQFPPYEQYF	TGTGCCACCACAGGGCAGTTCCCTCCCTACGAGCAGTACTTC	TRBV15	TRBJ2-7	NA	many
CASSLAEDRRYTDTQYF	TGTGCCAGCAGCTTAGCGGAAGACAGAAGATACACAGATACGCAGTATTTT	TRBV7-2	TRBJ2-3	NA	NA
CASRLSGYNYGYTF	TGCGCCAGCAGGCTCTCGGGTTACAACTATGGCTACACCTTC	TRBV5-1	TRBJ1-2	NA	few
CASSESRDKPSTDTQYF	TGCGCCAGCAGTGAGTCGAGGGACAAGCCTAGCACAGATACGCAGTATTTT	TRBV10-1	TRBJ2-3	NA	many
CATRGERASGQPQHF	TGTGCCACCAGGGGTGAGAGGGCCTCCGGACAGCCCCAGCATTTT	TRBV24-1	TRBJ1-5	NA	NA
CSVLKGALRDTQYF	TGCAGCGTTCTCAAGGGGGCGCTGAGAGATACGCAGTATTTT	TRBV29-1	TRBJ2-3	TRBD1	many
CASSEQSNQPQHF	TGTGCCAGCAGTGAACAGAGCAATCAGCCCCAGCATTTT	TRBV6-1	TRBJ1-5	NA	few
CASSLDQRGTNTEAFF	TGTGCCAGCAGCTTAGATCAGCGAGGGACCAACACTGAAGCTTTCTTT	TRBV11-2	TRBJ1-1	NA	NA
CAIRGHVNTEAFF	TGTGCCATCAGGGGACACGTGAACACTGAAGCTTTCTTT	TRBV10-3	TRBJ1-1	NA	NA
CASSLGLRGAETQYF	TGTGCCAGCAGCTTAGGGCTTAGAGGGGCCGAGACCCAGTACTTC	TRBV7-2	TRBJ2-5	NA	many
CSALPLGYQETQYF	TGCAGTGCTCTCCCCCTGGGGTACCAAGAGACCCAGTACTTC	TRBV20-1	TRBJ2-5	NA	NA
CASSFDGSQPQHF	TGCGCCAGCAGCTTTGATGGGAGTCAGCCCCAGCATTTT	TRBV5-1	TRBJ1-5	NA	NA
CSARDRRDGSAEQYF	TGCAGTGCTAGGGACCGACGGGACGGTTCAGCCGAGCAGTACTTC	TRBV20-1	TRBJ2-7	NA	many
CSARAQGLYNEQFF	TGCAGTGCTAGGGCTCAGGGCCTCTACAATGAGCAGTTCTTC	TRBV20-1	TRBJ2-1	NA	many